The following is a T cell receptor (beta chain) sequence with its context. The antigen remains undetermined. The sample originates from a study of CD8+ T cells in alopecia areata. PBMCs served as the source from which CD4+ and CD8+ T cells were sorted. The sequencing template was cDNA reverse transcribed from extracted RNA. The repertoire was sequenced with immunoSEQ multiplex PCR; TCRdb's copy has only in-frame clones and lacks some. This sample has fewer than 150,000 clones, with 55% to 80% found just once. V shed 0 bases, J shed 6 bases, and the junction held 8 bases outside the gene matches. The germline gives CDR1 GTSNPN, CDR2 SVGIG (reference sequence). The CDR3 consists of 16 residues. Overall study findings and caveats: Unlike in mice, where it was clearer, TCR sharing across patients was less clear, possibly HLA-related.

V usage is TRBV30 and J usage is TRBJ2-4, with TRBD2 identical over 10 bases. Sequences were obtained from CD4+ T cells sorted from blood. The TCR comes from a human donor in good health. CDR3 DNA: TGTGCCTGGAGTGTAGTAACTAGCGGGGTGACAAACATTCAGTACTTC. Protein sequence: CAWSVVTSGVTNIQYF.